These 8 T cell receptor beta chains came from one sample sequenced in a study of blood T cell repertoires in COVID-19. Sequencing was performed with immunoSEQ multiplex PCR; in TCRdb, only in-frame clones are kept and a portion is missing. The sample yields around 170,000 clones, approximately 84% seen once. The sample was PBMCs or T cells enriched from blood (not recorded which). The receptors originated from a man in his forties or fifties who had recovered from COVID-19.

The V and J genes are TRBV10-3 and TRBJ2-7, with D possibly TRBD2 on 5 matching bases. Germline V CDR1 and CDR2: ENHRY, SYGVKD. V was cut by 8 bases and J by 3 bases, with 11 bases left in between. The CDR3 loop spans 12 amino acids. The CDR3 protein is CAIEGSGYEQYF. Written as DNA, the CDR3 is TGTGCCATCGAGGGCTCGGGCTACGAGCAGTACTTC.

This chain links TRBV5-4 with TRBJ2-5; D is unresolved. V was trimmed by 4 bases and J by 3 bases, leaving 10 bases between them. The CDR3 has 13 amino acids. Germline V gene data show CDR1 as SGHNT and CDR2 as YYREEE (reference sequence). The CDR3, as DNA: TGTGCCAGCAGCCGTACAGAGAAAGAGACCCAGTACTTC. It specifies CASSRTEKETQYF.

V and J are TRBV5-6 and TRBJ1-1; D remains ambiguous. This CDR3 spans 12 amino acids. Germline lookup yields CDR1 SGHDT and CDR2 YYEEEE. Trimming cost V 0 bases and J 7 bases, with 7 bases left between them. The CDR3 region is CASSLGGVEAFF. For the CDR3, the DNA is TGTGCCAGCAGCTTGGGGGGAGTTGAAGCTTTCTTT.

V gene TRBV5-6 combines with J gene TRBJ2-7; 9 bases align to TRBD2. Germline CDR1 reads SGHDT; CDR2 reads YYEEEE. This CDR3 is 16 amino acids long. Trimming at V came to 4 bases and at J to 4 bases, leaving 12 bases not matched to a gene. CDR3 sequence reads: CASSAPGLALPYEQYF. CDR3 DNA sequence: TGTGCCAGCAGCGCACCCGGACTAGCGCTCCCGTACGAGCAGTACTTC. The full variable domain, in which reference TRBV5-6 and TRBJ2-7 provide the parts outside the CDR3, is DAGVTQSPTHLIKTRGQQVTLRCSPKSGHDTVSWYQQALGQGPQFIFQYYEEEERQRGNFPDRFSGHQFPNYSSELNVNALLLGDSALYLCASSAPGLALPYEQYFGPGTRLTVT.

The chain recombines TRBV19 with TRBJ1-2; TRBD1 agrees at 9 bases. The V segment lost 7 bases and the J segment 4 bases; nucleotides outside the gene matches: 10. The germline gives CDR1 LNHDA, CDR2 SQIVND (reference sequence). The CDR3 loop spans 15 amino acids. The chain's CDR3 is CASNQQGASFYGYTF. In nucleotides, the CDR3 is TGTGCCAGTAATCAACAGGGGGCAAGTTTCTATGGCTACACCTTC.

This clone was detected a few times. V usage is TRBV5-4 and J usage is TRBJ1-5; 9 positions agree with TRBD1. After removal of 4 bases from V and 6 bases from J, the junction contained 2 bases not matched to a gene. The CDR3 consists of 13 residues. CDR1 is SGHNT, CDR2 YYREEE, per germline (reference sequence). CDR3 sequence reads: CASSMTGGQPQHF. The DNA of the CDR3 is TGTGCCAGCAGCATGACAGGGGGTCAGCCCCAGCATTTT.

The V and J genes are TRBV19 and TRBJ2-7, with D tentatively TRBD1 (6 bases). The CDR3 contains 14 residues. The V gene's germline CDR1 is LNHDA and CDR2 SQIVND (reference sequence). V was pared by 5 bases and J by 2 bases, with 13 bases between. This CDR3 is CASSLNRAPYEQYF. CDR3 nucleotides: TGTGCCAGTAGTCTAAACAGGGCACCCTACGAGCAGTACTTC. The variable domain in full, completed from reference TRBV19 and TRBJ2-7, reads DGGITQSPKYLFRKEGQNVTLSCEQNLNHDAMYWYRQDPGQGLRLIYYSQIVNDFQKGDIAEGYSVSREKKESFPLTVTSAQKNPTAFYLCASSLNRAPYEQYFGPGTRLTVT.

The chain links TRBV5-1 to TRBJ2-7; D is possibly TRBD1 (6 bases). Germline loops: CDR1 SGHRS, CDR2 YFSETQ. The V and J ends lost 4 bases and 0 bases respectively, with 20 bases between them. This CDR3 comprises 17 residues. CDR3 sequence reads: CASSTAGTSRSSYEQYF. The CDR3 DNA is TGCGCCAGCAGCACTGCCGGGACATCAAGAAGCTCCTACGAGCAGTACTTC. Variable domain in full (rest from reference TRBV5-1 and TRBJ2-7): KAGVTQTPRYLIKTRGQQVTLSCSPISGHRSVSWYQQTPGQGLQFLFEYFSETQRNKGNFPGRFSGRQFSNSRSEMNVSTLELGDSALYLCASSTAGTSRSSYEQYFGPGTRLTVT.